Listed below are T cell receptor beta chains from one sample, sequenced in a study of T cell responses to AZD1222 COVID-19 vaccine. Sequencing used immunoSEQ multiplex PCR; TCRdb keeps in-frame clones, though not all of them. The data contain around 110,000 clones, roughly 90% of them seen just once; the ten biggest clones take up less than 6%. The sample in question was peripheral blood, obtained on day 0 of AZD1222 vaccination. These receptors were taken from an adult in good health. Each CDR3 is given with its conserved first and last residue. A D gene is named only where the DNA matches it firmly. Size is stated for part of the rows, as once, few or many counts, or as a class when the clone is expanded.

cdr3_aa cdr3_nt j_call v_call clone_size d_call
CASRSSRWGNTEAFF TGTGCCAGCAGGTCCAGCCGATGGGGGAACACTGAAGCTTTCTTT TRBJ1-1 TRBV6-5 . .
CSAARNRDGYTF TGCAGCGCTGCAAGAAACAGGGACGGCTACACCTTC TRBJ1-2 TRBV29-1 . .
CASSPGGTGTLPRRHTF TGTGCCAGCAGCCCGGGAGGCACCGGGACTCTTCCACGGCGGCACACCTTC TRBJ1-2 TRBV11-2 . .
CASRPAGENNEQFF TGTGCCAGCAGGCCGGCGGGAGAAAACAATGAGCAGTTCTTC TRBJ2-1 TRBV6-4 . TRBD2
CASSAQRGKIGYTF TGTGCCAGCAGCGCACAACGAGGAAAGATCGGCTACACCTTC TRBJ1-2 TRBV27 . .
CARQQGRPPLHF TGTGCCAGACAGCAGGGTAGGCCACCCCTCCACTTT TRBJ1-6 TRBV11-1 . .
CASRPGQVQETQYF TGTGCCAGTAGGCCGGGACAAGTACAAGAGACCCAGTACTTC TRBJ2-5 TRBV19 . .
CASSEGGQGSEQYF TGCGCCAGCAGTGAGGGGGGACAGGGTTCCGAGCAGTACTTC TRBJ2-7 TRBV10-2 . TRBD1
CASSPRGVQETQYF TGTGCCAGCAGCCCGAGGGGTGTCCAAGAGACCCAGTACTTC TRBJ2-5 TRBV7-9 . .
CASSQVGSGSGGEQFF TGCGCCAGCAGCCAAGTGGGTAGCGGGAGCGGTGGTGAGCAGTTCTTC TRBJ2-1 TRBV4-1 . TRBD2
CASSRRTSGASSYEQYF TGTGCCAGCAGTCGCCGGACTAGCGGGGCCAGCTCCTACGAGCAGTACTTC TRBJ2-7 TRBV6-2/TRBV6-3 once TRBD2
CASSAGTSGRAVSSYEQYF TGTGCCAGTAGTGCCGGGACTAGCGGGAGGGCCGTGAGCTCCTACGAGCAGTACTTC TRBJ2-7 TRBV19 . TRBD2
CASSLVGSSSYNEQFF TGTGCCAGCAGCTTAGTGGGGTCCAGCTCCTACAATGAGCAGTTCTTC TRBJ2-1 TRBV7-2 . .
CASSLRGFSDTQYF TGTGCCAGCAGTTTACGGGGGTTCTCAGATACGCAGTATTTT TRBJ2-3 TRBV28 . .
CSASKQGAGTDTQYF TGCAGTGCTAGTAAACAGGGGGCTGGTACAGATACGCAGTATTTT TRBJ2-3 TRBV20-1 . TRBD1
CASSFAETGNSPLHF TGTGCCAGCAGCTTTGCTGAAACAGGGAATTCACCCCTCCACTTT TRBJ1-6 TRBV7-9 . .
CASSYPPWGQGSHEQYF TGTGCCAGCAGTTACCCCCCATGGGGACAGGGGTCCCACGAGCAGTACTTC TRBJ2-7 TRBV6-2/TRBV6-3 . TRBD1
CASSGQNIAEQYF TGCGCCAGCAGCGGACAGAACATCGCCGAGCAGTACTTC TRBJ2-7 TRBV10-1 . .
CASSRPGQSRPSPLHF TGTGCCAGCAGCCGACCGGGACAGAGTCGTCCGTCACCCCTCCACTTT TRBJ1-6 TRBV4-2 . TRBD1